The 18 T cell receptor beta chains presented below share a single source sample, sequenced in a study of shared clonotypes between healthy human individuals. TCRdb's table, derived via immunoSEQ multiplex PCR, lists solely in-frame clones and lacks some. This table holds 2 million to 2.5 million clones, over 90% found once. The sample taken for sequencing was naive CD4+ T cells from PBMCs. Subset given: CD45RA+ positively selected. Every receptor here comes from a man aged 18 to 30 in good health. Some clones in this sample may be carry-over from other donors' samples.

CDR3 bases: TGTGCCAGCAGTGAACAGTATATAGGCAATCAGCCCCAGCATTTT. It encodes CASSEQYIGNQPQHF. The chain combines TRBV2 with TRBJ1-5; D unresolved. The V gene's germline CDR1 is SNHLY and CDR2 FYNNEI. The CDR3 loop spans 15 amino acids. Trimming took 2 bases from V and 2 from J, leaving 10 bases between them.

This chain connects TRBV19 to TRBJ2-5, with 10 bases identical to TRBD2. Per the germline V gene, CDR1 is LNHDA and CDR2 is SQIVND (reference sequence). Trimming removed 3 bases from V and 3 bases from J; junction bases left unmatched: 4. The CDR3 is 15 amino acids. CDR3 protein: CASSIWGTSEETQYF. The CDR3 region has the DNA TGTGCCAGTAGTATTTGGGGGACTAGCGAAGAGACCCAGTACTTC.

The CDR3 DNA reads TGTGCCAGCAGCCCCCTACTAACCTCCTACGAGCAGTACTTC. This codes for CASSPLLTSYEQYF. The chain uses TRBV27 and TRBJ2-7; D remains ambiguous. V lost 6 bases, J lost 0 bases, and 12 bases lay in between. CDR3 length: 14 amino acids. Germline CDR1 reads MNHEY; CDR2 reads SMNVEV (reference sequence).

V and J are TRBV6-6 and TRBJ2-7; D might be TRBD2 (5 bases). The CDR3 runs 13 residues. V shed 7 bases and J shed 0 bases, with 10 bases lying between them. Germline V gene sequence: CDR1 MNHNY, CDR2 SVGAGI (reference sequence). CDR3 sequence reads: CASTTGSSYEQYF. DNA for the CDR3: TGTGCCAGCACTACGGGGAGCTCCTACGAGCAGTACTTC.

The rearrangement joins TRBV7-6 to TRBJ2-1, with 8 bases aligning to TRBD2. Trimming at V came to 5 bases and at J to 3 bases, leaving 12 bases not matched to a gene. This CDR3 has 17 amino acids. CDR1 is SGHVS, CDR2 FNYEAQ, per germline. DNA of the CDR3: TGTGCCAGCAGCCCTCTCGAGGGCGGGAGGAGCTACAATGAGCAGTTCTTC. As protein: CASSPLEGGRSYNEQFF.

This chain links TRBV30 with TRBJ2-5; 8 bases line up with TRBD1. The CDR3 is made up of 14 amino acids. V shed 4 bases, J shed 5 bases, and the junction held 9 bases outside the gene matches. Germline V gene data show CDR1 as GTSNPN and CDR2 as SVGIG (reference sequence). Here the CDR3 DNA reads TGTGCCTGGACCCTTGGACAGGGAGGTGAGACCCAGTACTTC. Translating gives CAWTLGQGGETQYF.

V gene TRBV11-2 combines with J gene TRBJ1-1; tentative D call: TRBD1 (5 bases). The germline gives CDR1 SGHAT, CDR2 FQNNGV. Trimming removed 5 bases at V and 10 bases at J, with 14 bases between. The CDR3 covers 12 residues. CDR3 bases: TGTGCCAGCAGCGGGGTAGGGACGGCAGCTTTCTTT. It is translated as CASSGVGTAAFF.

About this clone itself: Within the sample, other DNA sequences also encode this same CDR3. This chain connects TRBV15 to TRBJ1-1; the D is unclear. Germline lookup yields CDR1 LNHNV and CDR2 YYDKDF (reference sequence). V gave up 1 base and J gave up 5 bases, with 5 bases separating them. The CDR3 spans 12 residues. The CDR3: CATSRGNTEAFF. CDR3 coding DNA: TGTGCCACCAGCAGAGGGAATACTGAAGCTTTCTTT.

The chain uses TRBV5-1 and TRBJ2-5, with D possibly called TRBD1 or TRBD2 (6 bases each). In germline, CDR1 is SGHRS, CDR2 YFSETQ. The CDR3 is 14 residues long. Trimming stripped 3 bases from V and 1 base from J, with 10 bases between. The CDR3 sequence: CASSWGAIQETQYF. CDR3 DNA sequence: TGCGCCAGCAGCTGGGGGGCGATCCAAGAGACCCAGTACTTC.

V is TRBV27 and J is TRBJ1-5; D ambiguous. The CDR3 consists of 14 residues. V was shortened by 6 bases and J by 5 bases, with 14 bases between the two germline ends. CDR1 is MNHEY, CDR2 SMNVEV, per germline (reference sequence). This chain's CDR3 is CASSLWKGDQPQHF. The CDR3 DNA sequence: TGTGCCAGCAGCCTATGGAAAGGAGATCAGCCCCAGCATTTT.

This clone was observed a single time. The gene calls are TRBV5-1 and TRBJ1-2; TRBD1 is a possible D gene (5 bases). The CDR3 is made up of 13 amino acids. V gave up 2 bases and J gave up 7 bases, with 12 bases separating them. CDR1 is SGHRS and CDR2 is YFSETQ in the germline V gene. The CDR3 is CASSFIGEAGYTF. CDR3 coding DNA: TGCGCCAGCAGCTTCATAGGGGAAGCTGGCTACACCTTC.

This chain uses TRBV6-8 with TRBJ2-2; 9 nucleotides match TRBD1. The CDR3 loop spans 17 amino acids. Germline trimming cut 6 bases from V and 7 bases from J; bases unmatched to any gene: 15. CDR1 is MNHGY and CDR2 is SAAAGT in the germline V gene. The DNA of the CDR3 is TGTGCCAGCAGCCCCGGAGACAGGGGGTTTTGGGTCGGGGAGCTGTTTTTT. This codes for CASSPGDRGFWVGELFF.

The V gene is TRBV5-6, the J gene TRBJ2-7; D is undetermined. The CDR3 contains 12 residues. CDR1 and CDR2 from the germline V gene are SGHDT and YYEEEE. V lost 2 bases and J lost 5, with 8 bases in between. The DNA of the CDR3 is TGTGCCAGCAGCTTCCGGAGAAACGAGCAGTACTTC. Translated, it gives CASSFRRNEQYF. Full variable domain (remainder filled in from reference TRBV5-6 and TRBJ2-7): DAGVTQSPTHLIKTRGQQVTLRCSPKSGHDTVSWYQQALGQGPQFIFQYYEEEERQRGNFPDRFSGHQFPNYSSELNVNALLLGDSALYLCASSFRRNEQYFGPGTRLTVT.

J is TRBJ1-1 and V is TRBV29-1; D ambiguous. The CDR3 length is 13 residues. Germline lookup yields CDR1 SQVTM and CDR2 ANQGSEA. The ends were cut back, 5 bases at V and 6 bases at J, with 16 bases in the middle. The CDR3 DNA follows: TGCAGCGTTAAGGGCCAATACGTCGCTGAAGCTTTCTTT. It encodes CSVKGQYVAEAFF.

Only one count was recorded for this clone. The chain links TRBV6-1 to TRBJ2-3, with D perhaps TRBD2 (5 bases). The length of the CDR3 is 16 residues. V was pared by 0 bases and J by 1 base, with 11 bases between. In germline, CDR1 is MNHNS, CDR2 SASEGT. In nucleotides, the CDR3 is TGTGCCAGCAGTGAAGCGAGTGGTAGCGGCACAGATACGCAGTATTTT. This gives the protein CASSEASGSGTDTQYF.

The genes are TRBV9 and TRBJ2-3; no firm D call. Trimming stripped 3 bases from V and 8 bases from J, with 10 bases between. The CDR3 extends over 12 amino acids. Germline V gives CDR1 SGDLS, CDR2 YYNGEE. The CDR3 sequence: CASSASEGTQYF. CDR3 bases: TGTGCCAGCAGCGCCTCCGAAGGTACGCAGTATTTT.

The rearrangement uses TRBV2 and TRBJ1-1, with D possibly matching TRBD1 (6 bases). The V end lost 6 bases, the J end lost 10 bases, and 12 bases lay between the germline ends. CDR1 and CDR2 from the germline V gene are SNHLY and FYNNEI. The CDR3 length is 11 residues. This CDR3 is CASRLTRGAFF. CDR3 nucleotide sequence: TGTGCCAGCAGACTCACCAGGGGAGCTTTCTTT.

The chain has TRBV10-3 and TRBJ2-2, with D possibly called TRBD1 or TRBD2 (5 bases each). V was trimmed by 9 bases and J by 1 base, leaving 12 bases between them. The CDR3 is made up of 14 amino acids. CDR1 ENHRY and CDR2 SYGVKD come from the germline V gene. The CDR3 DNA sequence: TGTGCCATAGGGACCGGAAAGAACACCGGGGAGCTGTTTTTT. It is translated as CAIGTGKNTGELFF.